The 29 T cell receptor beta chains reported below all come from one sample, sequenced in a study of blood T cell repertoires in COVID-19. Method: immunoSEQ multiplex PCR; TCRdb's copy keeps in-frame clones and lacks some. The profile shows tens of thousands of clones, roughly nine tenths of them singletons. The source material was peripheral blood. The receptors originated from a human donor in a cohort sampled during active COVID-19.

V and J are TRBV18 and TRBJ2-1; D is possibly TRBD1 (5 bases). V gave up 0 bases and J gave up 6 bases, with 9 bases separating them. This CDR3 contains 14 residues. Germline loops: CDR1 KGHSH, CDR2 LQKENI. The CDR3 nucleotides read TGTGCCAGCTCACCACCCAGGGTTGGCAATGAGCAGTTCTTC. It is translated as CASSPPRVGNEQFF.

V gene TRBV7-2 combines with J gene TRBJ2-2; D unresolved. Trimming cost V 5 bases and J 1 base, with 17 bases left between them. The CDR3 has 17 amino acids. Germline V lookup: CDR1 SGHTA, CDR2 FQGNSA. DNA of the CDR3: TGTGCCAGCAGCCCCAGCCGGAGCGACGTGAACACCGGGGAGCTGTTTTTT. Protein sequence: CASSPSRSDVNTGELFF.

The chain links TRBV28 to TRBJ1-2; D is ambiguous. The ends were cut back, 8 bases at V and 0 bases at J, with 13 bases in the middle. The germline gives CDR1 MDHEN, CDR2 SYDVKM. This CDR3 contains 14 residues. CDR3 sequence reads: CASLRASANYGYTF. CDR3 in DNA: TGTGCCAGCCTCCGCGCCTCGGCTAACTATGGCTACACCTTC.

This chain connects TRBV4-1 to TRBJ1-2, with TRBD1 matching over 7 bases. Per the germline V gene, CDR1 is MGHRA and CDR2 is YSYEKL. There are 15 residues in the CDR3. The V segment lost 0 bases and the J segment 3 bases; nucleotides outside the gene matches: 4. The chain's CDR3 is CASSQDDREDYGYTF. DNA for the CDR3: TGCGCCAGCAGCCAAGATGACAGGGAAGACTATGGCTACACCTTC.

V gene TRBV3-1 (or the pseudogene TRBV3-2) combines with J gene TRBJ2-7; no reliable D call. The CDR3 contains 12 residues. The germline CDR1 and CDR2 sequences are LGHDT and YNNKEL (reference sequence). Between the trimmed V and J ends, which lost 3 bases and 3 bases, there was a span of 6 bases. The CDR3 here is CASSHSYYEQYF. CDR3 in DNA: TGTGCCAGCAGCCACTCCTACTACGAGCAGTACTTC.

This clone was found once. This sequence joins TRBV11-2 and TRBJ2-3, with D uncertain. The CDR3 spans 15 residues. CDR1 SGHAT and CDR2 FQNNGV come from the germline V gene. The V and J ends lost 5 bases and 0 bases respectively, with 12 bases between them. The CDR3 DNA sequence: TGTGCCAGCAGCCCGACTTTCTCTAGCACAGATACGCAGTATTTT. This encodes CASSPTFSSTDTQYF.

This chain uses TRBV11-3 with TRBJ1-1; D call uncertain. Germline CDR1 and CDR2: SGHNT and YENEEA. The CDR3 extends over 15 amino acids. Trimming cost V 0 bases and J 0 bases, with 8 bases left between them. The CDR3 region has the DNA TGTGCCAGCAGCTTAGATGGGAGTGTGAACACTGAAGCTTTCTTT. As protein: CASSLDGSVNTEAFF.

This chain joins TRBV19 and TRBJ2-7; TRBD2 matches at 9 bases. The trim removed 5 bases at V and 3 bases at J, leaving 5 bases unmatched. Per germline, CDR1 LNHDA and CDR2 SQIVND (reference sequence). The CDR3 spans 14 residues. CDR3 in amino acids: CASSPAGGGYEQYF. Here the CDR3 DNA reads TGTGCCAGTAGTCCTGCGGGGGGGGGCTACGAGCAGTACTTC.

The gene calls are TRBV9 and TRBJ2-2; possibly TRBD1 for D (5 bases). The germline gives CDR1 SGDLS, CDR2 YYNGEE. This CDR3 region has 14 residues. The ends were cut back, 0 bases at V and 3 bases at J, with 6 bases in the middle. The CDR3, as DNA: TGTGCCAGCAGCGTAGAGGGGTACACCGGGGAGCTGTTTTTT. Translated, it gives CASSVEGYTGELFF.

This clone was counted a single time. The V call is TRBV25-1, the J call TRBJ2-3, with no clear D. This CDR3 has 15 residues. V lost 3 bases to trimming and J lost 0 bases, with 10 bases between them. CDR1 is MGHDK, CDR2 SYGVNS, per germline. The CDR3 coding sequence is TGTGCCAGCAGTGAGCGCGGCGACAGCACAGATACGCAGTATTTT. Protein sequence: CASSERGDSTDTQYF.

This clone was seen a single time. This chain links TRBV5-1 with TRBJ2-7; maybe TRBD2 (6 bases). The CDR3 contains 14 residues. The germline CDR1 and CDR2 sequences are SGHRS and YFSETQ. V lost 4 bases, J lost 5 bases, and 16 bases lay in between. In DNA form, the CDR3 reads TGCGCCAGCAGCATTGGGGCGGGGAGCGACGAGCAGTACTTC. Its translation: CASSIGAGSDEQYF.

This chain joins TRBV5-6 and TRBJ2-7; TRBD2 matches at 7 bases. The germline gives CDR1 SGHDT, CDR2 YYEEEE. Trimming took 4 bases from V and 4 from J; bases not matched to a gene: 2. CDR3 size: 12 residues. The CDR3 nucleotides read TGTGCCAGCAGCGTTAGCGGGTACGAGCAGTACGTC. Amino acid sequence: CASSVSGYEQYV.

The J gene is TRBJ2-3, the V gene TRBV6-5, with 10 positions matching TRBD2. Unmatched junction bases numbered 6, after V lost 7 bases and J lost 5 bases. Germline assignment: CDR1 MNHEY and CDR2 SVGAGI. This CDR3 is built from 14 residues. This CDR3 is CASILSGGIDTQYF. DNA of the CDR3: TGTGCCAGCATTCTTAGCGGGGGGATAGATACGCAGTATTTT.

This chain uses TRBV20-1 with TRBJ1-2; D is uncertain. This CDR3 contains 13 residues. V was trimmed by 3 bases and J by 6 bases, leaving 14 bases between them. From germline, CDR1 is DFQATT and CDR2 SNEGSKA (reference sequence). The CDR3 DNA follows: TGCAGTGCTAGTCCAACCGACTGGGATGGCTACACCTTC. Protein product: CSASPTDWDGYTF.

This chain connects TRBV5-1 to TRBJ1-1; TRBD1 matches at 9 bases. After removal of 4 bases from V and 8 bases from J, the junction contained 12 bases not matched to a gene. Germline V lookup: CDR1 SGHRS, CDR2 YFSETQ. This CDR3 has 15 amino acids. CDR3 amino acids: CASSVSQGALGEAFF. Written as DNA, the CDR3 is TGCGCCAGCAGCGTATCACAGGGGGCGCTTGGCGAAGCTTTCTTT.

This clone was counted between two and nine times. The chain couples TRBV12-3 or TRBV12-4 to TRBJ1-2; D uncertain. The CDR3 runs 13 residues. Between the trimmed V and J ends, which lost 7 bases and 0 bases, there was a span of 9 bases. CDR3 residues: CASNLGANYGYTF. The CDR3 DNA reads TGTGCCAGCAATCTCGGGGCTAACTATGGCTACACCTTC.

The rearrangement links TRBV24-1 to TRBJ1-6; TRBD1 agrees at 12 bases. Germline values: CDR1 KGHDR, CDR2 SFDVKD. The CDR3 consists of 13 residues. The V segment lost 9 bases and the J segment 7 bases; nucleotides outside the gene matches: 0. Here the CDR3 DNA reads TGTGCCACCGGGACAGGGGGCAATTCACCCCTCCACTTT. Translation gives CATGTGGNSPLHF.

This chain links TRBV18 with TRBJ2-5; D possibly corresponds to TRBD1 (6 bases). The CDR3 length is 13 residues. Germline V CDR1 and CDR2: KGHSH, LQKENI. V lost 6 bases and J 2 bases, leaving 10 bases between the germline ends. CDR3 loop: CASSSGQQETQYF. The CDR3 DNA sequence: TGTGCCAGCTCGTCGGGACAACAAGAGACCCAGTACTTC.

The chain carries TRBV5-6 and TRBJ2-5, with D unclear. Germline V lookup: CDR1 SGHDT, CDR2 YYEEEE. V was trimmed by 1 base and J by 5 bases, leaving 18 bases between them. This CDR3 is 16 amino acids long. CDR3 nucleotides: TGTGCCAGCAGCTTGTTGAGTGACACCTCCCGTGAGACCCAGTACTTC. Translating gives CASSLLSDTSRETQYF. Together with reference TRBV5-6 and TRBJ2-5, the CDR3 gives the full variable domain: DAGVTQSPTHLIKTRGQQVTLRCSPKSGHDTVSWYQQALGQGPQFIFQYYEEEERQRGNFPDRFSGHQFPNYSSELNVNALLLGDSALYLCASSLLSDTSRETQYFGPGTRLLVL.

This chain joins TRBV6-5 and TRBJ2-2; possible D gene TRBD2, 6 bases. V was shortened by 2 bases and J by 5 bases, with 12 bases between the two germline ends. Germline loops: CDR1 MNHEY, CDR2 SVGAGI. CDR3 length: 15 residues. In DNA, the CDR3 is TGTGCCAGCAGTTACGTGGGAGGTAGAACCGGGGAGCTGTTTTTT. This encodes CASSYVGGRTGELFF.

The chain recombines TRBV6-5 with TRBJ2-2; the D gene is possibly TRBD2 (6 bases). In germline, CDR1 is MNHEY, CDR2 SVGAGI. Between the trimmed V and J ends, which lost 6 bases and 6 bases, there was a span of 14 bases. The CDR3 has 14 residues. CDR3 sequence (DNA): TGTGCCAGCAGCCCCCCCGCGGGACCCGGGGAGCTGTTTTTT. Its translation is CASSPPAGPGELFF.

This clone was counted once. The rearrangement joins TRBV6-6 to TRBJ2-1, with 8 nucleotides matching TRBD1. There are 15 residues in the CDR3. With V trimmed by 0 bases and J by 7 bases, 5 bases remained unmatched. Germline V gives CDR1 MNHNY, CDR2 SVGAGI (reference sequence). The CDR3 DNA is TGTGCCAGCAGTTACTCTCAGGGGGCGCAAAATGAGCAGTTCTTC. Amino acid sequence: CASSYSQGAQNEQFF.

This clone was picked up a small number of times. This chain joins TRBV13 and TRBJ2-7; TRBD1 agrees at 7 bases. The CDR3 is 14 amino acids. Germline V lookup: CDR1 PRHDT, CDR2 FYEKMQ (reference sequence). With V trimmed by 2 bases and J by 2 bases, 3 bases remained unmatched. As DNA, the CDR3 is TGTGCCAGCAGCTTAAAAGGGGGCCCCTACGAGCAGTACGTC. This encodes CASSLKGGPYEQYV.

The V gene is TRBV5-1, the J gene TRBJ1-2; TRBD1 matches at 10 bases. Germline CDR1 is SGHRS and CDR2 is YFSETQ. The V and J ends lost 0 bases and 8 bases, in that order; junction bases with no gene match: 4. This CDR3 comprises 14 residues. Written as DNA, the CDR3 is TGCGCCAGCAGCTTGGGGACAGGGGGAGAAGGCTACACCTTC. Encoded protein: CASSLGTGGEGYTF.

CDR3 DNA sequence: TGCGCCAGCAGCTTGGCCGGGGGGTCCGAGCAGTACGTC. Translating it yields CASSLAGGSEQYV. V and J are TRBV5-1 and TRBJ2-7, with 7 bases lining up with TRBD2. This CDR3 spans 13 amino acids. Germline CDR1 reads SGHRS; CDR2 reads YFSETQ. V lost 0 bases to trimming and J lost 6 bases; unmatched junction nucleotides: 3.

V gene TRBV30 combines with J gene TRBJ1-3; D remains ambiguous. V was pared by 4 bases and J by 2 bases, with 12 bases between. The CDR3 runs 14 residues. Germline V gene lookup returns CDR1 GTSNPN and CDR2 SVGIG (reference sequence). CDR3 residues: CAWTLRSAGNTIYF. In DNA form, the CDR3 reads TGTGCCTGGACCCTAAGGAGCGCTGGAAACACCATATATTTT.

This rearrangement joins TRBV5-5 to TRBJ2-2, with D perhaps matching TRBD1 (6 bases). The germline V gene has CDR1 SGHKS and CDR2 YYEKEE (reference sequence). The CDR3 consists of 17 residues. The V gene lost 4 bases and the J gene lost 0 bases, with 16 bases spanning the gap. CDR3 coding DNA: TGTGCCAGCAGCCCTCACGCCGGGACAACGAACACCGGGGAGCTGTTTTTT. This translates into CASSPHAGTTNTGELFF.

The rearrangement links TRBV14 to TRBJ2-2, with D tentatively TRBD2 (6 bases). Trimming took 6 bases from V and 1 from J, leaving 12 bases between them. Per germline, CDR1 SGHDN and CDR2 FVKESK. There are 15 residues in the CDR3. CDR3 amino acids: CASRGGQGNTGELFF. The DNA of the CDR3 is TGTGCCAGCAGAGGAGGGCAAGGGAACACCGGGGAGCTGTTTTTT.

The chain couples TRBV6-4 to TRBJ2-3, with a weak D call TRBD1 (6 bases). The CDR3 has 14 residues. The V end was cut by 5 bases, the J end by 3 bases, with 12 bases between. From germline, CDR1 is MRHNA and CDR2 SNTAGT. CDR3 DNA sequence: TGTGCCAGCAGTACAGGGCCGAGGACAGATACGCAGTATTTT. The encoded protein is CASSTGPRTDTQYF.